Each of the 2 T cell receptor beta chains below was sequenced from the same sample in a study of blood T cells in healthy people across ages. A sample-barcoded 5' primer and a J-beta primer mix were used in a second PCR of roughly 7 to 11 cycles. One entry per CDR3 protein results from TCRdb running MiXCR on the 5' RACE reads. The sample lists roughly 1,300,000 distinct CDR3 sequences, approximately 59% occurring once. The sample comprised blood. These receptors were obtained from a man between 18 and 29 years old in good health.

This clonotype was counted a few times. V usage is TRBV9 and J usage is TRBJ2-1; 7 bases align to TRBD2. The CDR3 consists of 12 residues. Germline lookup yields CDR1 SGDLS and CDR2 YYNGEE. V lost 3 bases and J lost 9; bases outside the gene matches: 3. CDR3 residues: CASSETSVEQFF. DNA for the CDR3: TGTGCCAGCAGCGAAACTAGCGTTGAGCAGTTCTTC. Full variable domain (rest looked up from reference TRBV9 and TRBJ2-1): DSGVTQTPKHLITATGQRVTLRCSPRSGDLSVYWYQQSLDQGLQFLIQYYNGEERAKGNILERFSAQQFPDLHSELNLSSLELGDSALYFCASSETSVEQFFGPGTRLTVL.

CDR3 in amino acids: CASSSLRRGQETQYF. DNA for the CDR3: TGTGCCAGCAGCTCTCTAAGGCGGGGCCAAGAGACCCAGTACTTC. The chain has TRBV6-1 and TRBJ2-5, with D possibly being TRBD2 (6 bases). The CDR3 is 15 residues long. Trimming cost V 6 bases and J 1 base, with 15 bases left between them. Germline CDR1 and CDR2: MNHNS and SASEGT.